This TCR beta chain was retrieved from a study of T-cell memory formation after mild COVID-19. Background on the study: Across donors, TCR clusters were largely donor specific.

5'RACE primed from the constant segment yielded TCR alpha and TCR beta cDNA libraries bearing sample barcodes and UMIs. TCRdb re-analysed the 5' RACE reads in MiXCR, keeping a single row per CDR3 protein. The table includes 450,000 or so distinct CDR3 sequences, approximately 23% detected once. Whole-study results and caveats: Researchers found some responding clones in pre-infection memory, a sign that cross-reactive memory joined. Later expanders leaned CD4+, whereas day 15 to 85 contracting clones were balanced CD4/CD8.

About this clonotype itself: Its specificity is not known.

CDR1 and CDR2 (germline): ENHRY, SYGVKD. With 6 bases removed from V and 8 bases from J, the gap between germline ends came to 13 bases. The CDR3 length is 13 residues. This sequence was found in an adult woman who had mild COVID-19 (a few samples of this study predate the infection). Cell type and time point are not known. The chain combines TRBV10-3 with TRBJ1-4; D is undetermined. Sequenced sample: PBMCs or a T cell subset sorted from them (not recorded which). The CDR3 DNA reads TGTGCCATCAGGCCGGGAACGGGGGAAAAACTGTTTTTT. Protein: CAIRPGTGEKLFF.